This T cell receptor (beta chain) was obtained from a study of CD8 T cells in ankylosing spondylitis. In this sample, this clonotype turned up once. Its antigen is unidentified. Study findings and constraints: Seemingly distinctive of ankylosing spondylitis blood was a TCR beta motif formed by eight highly homologous variants.

MiXCR was run by TCRdb on the 5' RACE reads, yielding one entry per CDR3 protein. In the table there are 350,000 to 450,000 distinct CDR3 sequences, roughly a quarter of which are singletons. This receptor was identified in a male donor with ankylosing spondylitis. Sequencing was performed on blood, either unsorted or a sorted T cell fraction (not recorded which).

CDR3 protein: CSAPPRGGNEQFF. The CDR3 coding sequence is TGCAGTGCACCTCCCCGAGGAGGGAATGAGCAGTTCTTC. The rearrangement uses TRBV20-1 and TRBJ2-1; D might be TRBD2 (6 bases). From germline, CDR1 is DFQATT and CDR2 SNEGSKA (reference sequence). The CDR3 sequence is 13 residues long. The ends were cut back, 6 bases at V and 7 bases at J, with 16 bases in the middle.